These 18 T cell receptor beta chains came from one sample sequenced in a study of CD8 T cells in ankylosing spondylitis. TCRdb processed the 5' RACE reads anew with MiXCR; each CDR3 protein has one entry. The sample carries around 300,000 distinct CDR3 sequences, 11% recorded once. The material sequenced was blood, either unsorted or a sorted T cell fraction (not recorded which). The receptor source for this set is a female donor with ankylosing spondylitis or in good health (not recorded which).

This clonotype was detected many times. This chain joins TRBV29-1 and TRBJ2-7; D is possibly TRBD2 (6 bases). The V and J ends lost 7 bases and 1 base respectively, with 14 bases between them. Germline loops: CDR1 SQVTM, CDR2 ANQGSEA. The CDR3 runs 13 residues. The CDR3 coding sequence is TGCAGCGCCCGGGGGACGGATTCCTACGAGCAGTACTTC. It encodes CSARGTDSYEQYF.

The table lists this clonotype with many counts. The genes are TRBV5-1 and TRBJ2-2, with D uncertain. This CDR3 comprises 17 residues. Germline V gene sequence: CDR1 SGHRS, CDR2 YFSETQ. The V gene lost 4 bases and the J gene lost 6 bases, with 22 bases spanning the gap. The CDR3 is CASSLLGNEVAAGELFF. DNA for the CDR3: TGCGCCAGCAGCCTCCTTGGCAATGAGGTCGCAGCCGGGGAGCTGTTTTTT.

This clonotype showed up many times. The CDR3 sequence is CASSENEQFF. The CDR3 coding sequence is TGTGCCAGCAGTGAGAATGAGCAGTTCTTC. The genes are TRBV25-1 and TRBJ2-1; the D is unclear. V dropped 3 bases and J dropped 7 bases, with 1 base sitting between them. The CDR3 is 10 residues long. Germline assignment: CDR1 MGHDK and CDR2 SYGVNS.

Note on this clonotype: This may come from a read error, since a much larger clone is one base off. The rearrangement joins TRBV20-1 to TRBJ2-3, with 10 nucleotides matching TRBD2. The V gene's germline CDR1 is DFQATT and CDR2 SNEGSKA (reference sequence). The CDR3 extends over 14 amino acids. This CDR3 reads CSAMGLALTDTEYF. DNA for the CDR3: TGCAGTGCCATGGGACTAGCGTTGACAGATACGGAGTATTTT.

About this clonotype: A much larger clone differs from this one at a single base, so this may be a read error. This sequence joins TRBV27 and TRBJ1-2, with 10 bases fitting TRBD1. The CDR3 runs 13 residues. Germline V gives CDR1 MNHEY, CDR2 SMNVEV (reference sequence). In nucleotides, the CDR3 is TGTGCCAGCAGGGGGACAGGGGACTATTGCTACACCTTC. Protein sequence: CASRGTGDYCYTF.

As concerns this clonotype: This may be a read error, as it is one base from a much larger clone. V usage is TRBV5-1 and J usage is TRBJ2-1; D is tentatively TRBD1 or TRBD2 (5 bases each). Germline V gives CDR1 SGHRS, CDR2 YFSETQ. The CDR3 has 12 amino acids. The CDR3 nucleotides are TGCGCCAGGAGCTTGGGACCAAATGAGCAGTTCTTC. Residues: CARSLGPNEQFF.

This clonotype showed up many times. The chain employs TRBV12-3 or TRBV12-4 and TRBJ1-1; D gene uncertain. The CDR3 length is 14 residues. Trimming removed 6 bases from V and 4 bases from J, with 15 bases in between. The CDR3 DNA sequence: TGTGCCAGCAGGCAAGCCGGACGGAGCACTGAAGCTTTCTTT. This gives the protein CASRQAGRSTEAFF.

This clonotype was seen more than once but under ten times. This rearrangement joins TRBV28 to TRBJ2-7; D is unclear. Germline V CDR1 and CDR2: MDHEN, SYDVKM. This CDR3 has 12 amino acids. Between the trimmed V and J ends, which lost 11 bases and 2 bases, there was a span of 13 bases. CDR3 sequence (DNA): TGTGCCTCTCTTAAAGCACCCTACGAGCAGTACTTC. It translates to CASLKAPYEQYF.

This clonotype has ten or more counts. The CDR3 sequence: CASSLVGTTNTGELFF. As DNA, the CDR3 is TGTGCCAGCAGCTTAGTAGGGACTACTAACACCGGGGAGCTGTTTTTT. This rearrangement joins TRBV7-2 to TRBJ2-2; TRBD2 matches at 7 bases. V was clipped by 1 base and J by 2 bases; unmatched bases: 4. From germline, CDR1 is SGHTA and CDR2 FQGNSA. The CDR3 consists of 16 residues.

This clonotype was detected only once. This chain uses TRBV19 with TRBJ1-5; a possible D gene is TRBD1 (5 bases). Trimming removed 0 bases at V and 6 bases at J, with 12 bases between. This CDR3 has 15 amino acids. From germline, CDR1 is LNHDA and CDR2 SQIVND (reference sequence). In nucleotides, the CDR3 is TGTGCCAGTAGTATAGAGTCGGGGGGAGTTCAGCCCCAGCATTTT. Translation: CASSIESGGVQPQHF.

The rearrangement uses TRBV6-5 and TRBJ2-7; unclear D gene. The CDR3 runs to 11 residues. Trimming took off 4 bases at V and 6 bases at J, with 7 bases between the two ends. CDR1 MNHEY and CDR2 SVGAGI come from the germline V gene. In nucleotides, the CDR3 is TGTGCCAGCAGTTCTCCCACCGAGCAGTACTTC. This sequence encodes CASSSPTEQYF.

The table lists this clonotype with many counts. V usage is TRBV20-1 and J usage is TRBJ2-1; TRBD2 matches at 8 bases. Germline CDR1 is DFQATT and CDR2 is SNEGSKA (reference sequence). The CDR3 has 13 residues. The J segment lost 6 bases and the V segment lost 3 bases, leaving 4 bases of the junction unmatched. The CDR3 sequence is CSASPGGGNEQFF. Here the CDR3 DNA reads TGCAGTGCTAGTCCGGGGGGGGGCAATGAGCAGTTCTTC.

A remark on this clonotype: Compared with germline, one end of the junction differs, possibly owing to a read error. V and J are TRBV7-6 and TRBJ2-1, with a possible D match to TRBD2 (5 bases). Germline assignment: CDR1 SGHVS and CDR2 FNYEAQ. The CDR3 contains 16 residues. The CDR3 DNA follows: TGTGCCAGCAGCCTCGCGGGCTTGAGCTCCTACAATGAGCAGTCCTTC. As protein: CASSLAGLSSYNEQSF.

CDR3 region: CAISGDPRDHSTDTQYF. DNA of the CDR3: TGTGCCATCAGTGGGGACCCCAGGGACCATTCCACAGATACGCAGTATTTT. The chain joins TRBV10-3 to TRBJ2-3; either TRBD1 or TRBD2 may fit D (5 bases each). The CDR3 is made up of 17 amino acids. V was trimmed by 4 bases and J by 2 bases, leaving 19 bases between them. Germline V gives CDR1 ENHRY, CDR2 SYGVKD.

Here the CDR3 reads CASSVTADTIYF. CDR3 DNA: TGTGCCAGCAGCGTAACCGCGGACACCATATATTTT. This chain connects TRBV9 to TRBJ1-3; D is ambiguous. Germline V gives CDR1 SGDLS, CDR2 YYNGEE. This CDR3 is 12 amino acids long. The V end lost 1 base, the J end lost 8 bases, and 7 bases lay between the germline ends.

This clonotype was counted at least ten times. The rearrangement uses TRBV15 and TRBJ2-3; D is ambiguous. This CDR3 has 12 residues. Germline V gene lookup returns CDR1 LNHNV and CDR2 YYDKDF (reference sequence). With 2 bases removed from V and 5 bases from J, the gap between germline ends came to 5 bases. CDR3 DNA sequence: TGTGCCACCAGCAGAATAGGAGATACGCAGTATTTT. It is translated as CATSRIGDTQYF.

This clonotype showed up many times. This chain joins TRBV6-5 and TRBJ1-4, with D unresolved. The V gene's germline CDR1 is MNHEY and CDR2 SVGAGI. The CDR3 is 12 residues long. Trimming removed 6 bases from V and 8 bases from J, with 10 bases in between. The CDR3 loop reads CASSGGPEKLFF. The CDR3 DNA follows: TGTGCCAGCAGCGGAGGACCCGAAAAACTGTTTTTT.

The J gene is TRBJ1-5, the V gene TRBV12-3 or TRBV12-4; unclear D gene. The CDR3 loop spans 14 amino acids. V lost 9 bases to trimming and J lost 2 bases, with 14 bases between them. CDR3 protein: CASRASGGNQPQHF. The CDR3 nucleotides are TGTGCCAGTAGAGCTAGCGGCGGCAATCAGCCCCAGCATTTT.